This is a list of T cell receptor beta chains from one sample in a study of technical replicates of blood from a handful of donors. The protocol was immunoSEQ multiplex PCR, while the TCRdb copy is restricted to in-frame clones and leaves out a portion. Here the sample spans about 79,000 clones, about 90% being singletons. The sequencing input was T cells isolated from PBMCs. These receptors all stem from a human donor in good health. Some clones in this sample may be carry-over from other donors' samples. Each CDR3 is given with its conserved first and last residue. Each record gives: J gene, D gene, V gene, clone size, CDR3 DNA, CDR3 protein. A D gene is named only where the DNA matches it firmly. Only some rows state a clone size, as once, few, many or a class for expanded clones.

>TRBJ2-7|TRBD1|TRBV19|-
TGTGCCAGTAGTATCGGGACAGACACCTACGAGCAGTACTTC
CASSIGTDTYEQYF
>TRBJ2-7|-|TRBV27|-
TGTGCCAGCAGTTTAGGTACAGGGTCCTACGAGCAGTACTTC
CASSLGTGSYEQYF
>TRBJ2-2|TRBD1|TRBV6-5|-
TGTGCCAGCAGACCACAGGGGGAAACCGGGGAGCTGTTTTTT
CASRPQGETGELFF
>TRBJ1-2|-|TRBV25-1|-
TGTGCCAGCAGCCCCTCCGGGCGGGGGTATGGCTACACCTTC
CASSPSGRGYGYTF
>TRBJ2-7|TRBD2|TRBV2|-
TGTGCCAGCAGTGTGGCTAGCGGGAGTTACGAGCAGTACTTC
CASSVASGSYEQYF
>TRBJ1-1|-|TRBV7-9|-
TGTGCCAGCAGCTTTACAGCCATGAACACTGAAGCTTTCTTT
CASSFTAMNTEAFF
>TRBJ2-4|TRBD1|TRBV7-6|-
TGTGCCAGCAGCCCGTTTCGAGGGGGCCTAGCCAAAAACATTCAGTACTTC
CASSPFRGGLAKNIQYF
>TRBJ2-1|-|TRBV11-1|-
TGTGCCAGCAGCCCCCTGGAAACAGGGTCCTACAATGAGCAGTTCTTC
CASSPLETGSYNEQFF
>TRBJ1-1|-|TRBV5-4|-
TGTGCCAGCAGCCTGGGAGGGAATTTGGGCACTGAAGCTTTCTTT
CASSLGGNLGTEAFF
>TRBJ2-1|-|TRBV20-1|-
TGCAGTGCTAGAGATGCGCCTGAGCAGTTCTTC
CSARDAPEQFF
>TRBJ2-4|-|TRBV9|-
TGTGCCAGCGGCGCTGGAACAGTTATAGCCAAAAACATTCAGTACTTC
CASGAGTVIAKNIQYF
>TRBJ2-7|-|TRBV9|-
TGTGCCAGCAGCGTTGGGGACTCGACGTTCGGGGAGCAGTACTTC
CASSVGDSTFGEQYF
>TRBJ2-7|-|TRBV2|-
TGTGCCACCTCGCTAGTTAACAGGGGACTAGGAGTTTACGAGCAGTACTTC
CATSLVNRGLGVYEQYF
>TRBJ2-1|-|TRBV4-1|once
TGCGCCAGCAGCCAAGAGAACGCGTTTATGATGGGGAGTGATGGATTATATGAGCAGTTCTTC
CASSQENAFMMGSDGLYEQFF
>TRBJ2-3|-|TRBV5-4|-
TGTGCCAGCAGCTTCTACACAGATACGCAGTATTTT
CASSFYTDTQYF
>TRBJ2-5|TRBD2|TRBV27|-
TGTGCCAGCAGTTTACTAGCGGGGGCGGAGACCCAGTACTTC
CASSLLAGAETQYF